This entry describes one TCR beta chain. Its antigen is undetermined. Using a FACSAria, the CD4+ and CD8+ T cells were sorted from the PBMCs. The authors extracted RNA and reverse transcribed it into cDNA as the sequencing template. Using immunoSEQ multiplex PCR, the repertoire was profiled, and TCRdb retains in-frame clones only, with some absent. In the table there are 110,000 or so clones, roughly 68% of which are singletons. CDR3 length: 14 amino acids. The source of the sample is a study of CD8+ T cells in alopecia areata. Regarding the study as a whole: Lesional scalp exceeded normal scalp in clonality, especially in alopecia totalis/universalis. With patients, TCR sharing proved less clear than in mice, a difference possibly related to HLA. Resident alphabeta T-cell populations of normal skin are likewise subject to sequencing in scalp samples.

Source material: CD4+ T cells sorted from blood. The chain has TRBV12-2 and TRBJ2-5; the table gives TRBD2 as D, unverified against the DNA. TRBV12-2 is a pseudogene locus. The origin of this receptor is a human donor in good health. The DNA for the CDR3 is TGTGCAAGTCGCCCCCGGGAGGCTCAAGAGACCCAGTACTTC. Its translation: CASRPREAQETQYF.